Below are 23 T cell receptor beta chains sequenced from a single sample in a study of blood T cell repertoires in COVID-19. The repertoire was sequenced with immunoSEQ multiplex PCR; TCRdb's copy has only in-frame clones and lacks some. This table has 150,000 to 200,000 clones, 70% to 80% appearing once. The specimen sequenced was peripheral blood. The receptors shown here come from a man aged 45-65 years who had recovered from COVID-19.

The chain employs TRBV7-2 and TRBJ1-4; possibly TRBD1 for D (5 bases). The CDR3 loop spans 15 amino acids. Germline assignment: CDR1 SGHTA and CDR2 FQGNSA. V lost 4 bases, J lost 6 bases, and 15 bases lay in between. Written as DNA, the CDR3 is TGTGCCAGCAGCTCCCACGGGGGGATAGATGAAAAACTGTTTTTT. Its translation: CASSSHGGIDEKLFF.

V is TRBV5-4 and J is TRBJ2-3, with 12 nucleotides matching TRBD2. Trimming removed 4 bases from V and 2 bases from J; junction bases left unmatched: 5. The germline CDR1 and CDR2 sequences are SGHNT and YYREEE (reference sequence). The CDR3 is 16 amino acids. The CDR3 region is CASSPRTSGITDTQYF. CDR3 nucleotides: TGTGCCAGCAGCCCACGGACTAGCGGGATCACAGATACGCAGTATTTT.

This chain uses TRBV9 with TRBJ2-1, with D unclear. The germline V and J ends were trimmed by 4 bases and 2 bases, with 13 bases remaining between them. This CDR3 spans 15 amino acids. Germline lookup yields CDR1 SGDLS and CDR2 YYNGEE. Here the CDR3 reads CASSLLVDTYNEQFF. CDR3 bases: TGTGCCAGCAGCCTCCTAGTCGATACCTACAATGAGCAGTTCTTC.

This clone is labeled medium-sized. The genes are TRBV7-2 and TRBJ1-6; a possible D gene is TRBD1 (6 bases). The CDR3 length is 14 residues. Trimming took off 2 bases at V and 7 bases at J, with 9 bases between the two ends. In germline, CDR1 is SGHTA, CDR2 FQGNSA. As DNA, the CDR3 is TGTGCCAGCAGCTTAATAGACAGGAATTCACCCCTCCACTTT. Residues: CASSLIDRNSPLHF.

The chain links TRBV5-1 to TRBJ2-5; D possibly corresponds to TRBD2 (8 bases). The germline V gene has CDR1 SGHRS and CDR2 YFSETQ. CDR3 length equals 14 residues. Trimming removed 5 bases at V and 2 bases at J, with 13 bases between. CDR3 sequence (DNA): TGCGCCAGCAGAGTAGCGGGACAGCAAGAGACCCAGTACTTC. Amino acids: CASRVAGQQETQYF.

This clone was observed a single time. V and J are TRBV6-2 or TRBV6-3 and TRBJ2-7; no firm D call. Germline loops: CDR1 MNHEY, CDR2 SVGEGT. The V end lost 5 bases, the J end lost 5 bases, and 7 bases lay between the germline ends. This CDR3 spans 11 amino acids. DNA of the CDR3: TGTGCCAGCAGTGTAGCACACGAGCAGTACTTC. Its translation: CASSVAHEQYF.

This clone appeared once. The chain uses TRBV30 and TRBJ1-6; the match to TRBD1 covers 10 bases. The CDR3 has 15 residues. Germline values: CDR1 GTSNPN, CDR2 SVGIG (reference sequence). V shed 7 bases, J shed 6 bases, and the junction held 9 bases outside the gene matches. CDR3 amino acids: CASRWTGGTNSPLHF. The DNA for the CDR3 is TGTGCCTCCCGGTGGACAGGGGGAACTAATTCACCCCTCCACTTT. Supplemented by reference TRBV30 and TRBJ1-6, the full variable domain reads SQTIHQWPATLVQPVGSPLSLECTVEGTSNPNLYWYRQAAGRGLQLLFYSVGIGQISSEVPQNLSASRPQDRQFILSSKKLLLSDSGFYLCASRWTGGTNSPLHFGNGTRLTVT.

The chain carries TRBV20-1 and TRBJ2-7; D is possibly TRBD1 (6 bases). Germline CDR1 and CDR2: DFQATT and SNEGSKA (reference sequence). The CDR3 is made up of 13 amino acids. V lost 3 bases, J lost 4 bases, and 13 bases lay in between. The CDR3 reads CSASFGGRYEQYF. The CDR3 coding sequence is TGCAGTGCTAGTTTTGGGGGCAGATACGAGCAGTACTTC.

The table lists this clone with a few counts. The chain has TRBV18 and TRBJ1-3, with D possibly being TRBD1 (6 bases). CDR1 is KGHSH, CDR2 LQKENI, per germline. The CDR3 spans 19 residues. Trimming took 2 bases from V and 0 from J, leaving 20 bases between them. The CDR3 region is CASSPSSSGGAPSGNTIYF. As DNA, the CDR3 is TGTGCCAGCTCACCAAGTTCTTCCGGGGGGGCTCCCTCTGGAAACACCATATATTTT.

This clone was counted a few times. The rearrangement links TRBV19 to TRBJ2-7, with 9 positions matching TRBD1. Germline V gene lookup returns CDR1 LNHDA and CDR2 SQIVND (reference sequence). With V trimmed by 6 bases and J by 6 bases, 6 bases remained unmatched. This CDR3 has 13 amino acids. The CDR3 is CASSPDRGGEQYF. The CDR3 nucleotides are TGTGCCAGTAGCCCGGACAGGGGTGGCGAGCAGTACTTC.

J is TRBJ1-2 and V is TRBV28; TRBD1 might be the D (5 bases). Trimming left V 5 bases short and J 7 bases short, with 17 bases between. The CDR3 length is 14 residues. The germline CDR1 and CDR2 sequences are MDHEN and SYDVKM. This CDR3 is CASSLPGALGGYTF. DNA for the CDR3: TGTGCCAGCAGTCTCCCTGGGGCGCTGGGTGGCTACACCTTC.

CDR3 bases: TGTGCCAGCAGTTCTAATGGGCGGGAGGCCACAGATACGCAGTATTTT. This gives the protein CASSSNGREATDTQYF. V gene TRBV6-5 combines with J gene TRBJ2-3; 8 nucleotides line up with TRBD2. This CDR3 has 16 residues. The V and J ends lost 4 bases and 2 bases, in that order; junction bases with no gene match: 8. The germline gives CDR1 MNHEY, CDR2 SVGAGI.

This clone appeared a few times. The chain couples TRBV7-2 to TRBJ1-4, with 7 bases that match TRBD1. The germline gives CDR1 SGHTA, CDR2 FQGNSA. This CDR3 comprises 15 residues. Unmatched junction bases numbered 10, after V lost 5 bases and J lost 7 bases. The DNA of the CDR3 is TGTGCCAGCAGCCCCCCCGGGACAGTCGGTGAAAAACTGTTTTTT. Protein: CASSPPGTVGEKLFF.

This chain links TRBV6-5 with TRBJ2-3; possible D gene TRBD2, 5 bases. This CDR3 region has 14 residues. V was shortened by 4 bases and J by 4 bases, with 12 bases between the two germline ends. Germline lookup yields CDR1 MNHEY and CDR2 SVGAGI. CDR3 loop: CASSSGTRADTQYF. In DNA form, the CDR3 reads TGTGCCAGCAGTTCGGGAACCCGGGCAGATACGCAGTATTTT.

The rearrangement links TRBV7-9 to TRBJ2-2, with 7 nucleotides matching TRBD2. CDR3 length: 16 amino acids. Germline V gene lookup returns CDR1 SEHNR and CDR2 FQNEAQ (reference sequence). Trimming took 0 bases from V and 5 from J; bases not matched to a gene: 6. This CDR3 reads CASSLALGGWTGELFF. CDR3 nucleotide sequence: TGTGCCAGCAGCTTAGCCTTGGGAGGGTGGACCGGGGAGCTGTTTTTT. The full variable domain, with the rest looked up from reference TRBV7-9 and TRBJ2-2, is DTGVSQNPRHKITKRGQNVTFRCDPISEHNRLYWYRQTLGQGPEFLTYFQNEAQLEKSRLLSDRFSAERPKGSFSTLEIQRTEQGDSAMYLCASSLALGGWTGELFFGEGSRLTVL.

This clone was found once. The CDR3 loop reads CAISVGNTGNTGELFF. CDR3 DNA: TGTGCCATCAGTGTCGGTAATACAGGGAACACCGGGGAGCTGTTTTTT. The chain links TRBV10-3 to TRBJ2-2, with D possibly matching TRBD1 (5 bases). This CDR3 spans 16 amino acids. The germline V gene has CDR1 ENHRY and CDR2 SYGVKD. V shed 4 bases and J shed 1 base, with 13 bases lying between them.

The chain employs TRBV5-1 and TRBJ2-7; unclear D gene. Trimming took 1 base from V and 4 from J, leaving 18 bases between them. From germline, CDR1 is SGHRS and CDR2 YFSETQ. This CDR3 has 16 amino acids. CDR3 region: CASSLYMGPTFYEQYF. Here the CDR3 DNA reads TGCGCCAGCAGCTTGTATATGGGCCCCACGTTTTACGAGCAGTACTTC.

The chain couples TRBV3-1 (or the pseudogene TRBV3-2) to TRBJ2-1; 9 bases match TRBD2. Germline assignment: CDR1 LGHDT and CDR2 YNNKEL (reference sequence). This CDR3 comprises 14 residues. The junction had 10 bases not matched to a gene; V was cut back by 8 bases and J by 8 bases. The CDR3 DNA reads TGTGCCAGCTCGGGACTAGCCGTTGAGGATGAGCAGTTCTTC. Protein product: CASSGLAVEDEQFF.

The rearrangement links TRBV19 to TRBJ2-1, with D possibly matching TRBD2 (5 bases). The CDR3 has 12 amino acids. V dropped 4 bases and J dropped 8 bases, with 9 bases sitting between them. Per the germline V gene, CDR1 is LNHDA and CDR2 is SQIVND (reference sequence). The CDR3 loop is CASSTLVHEQFF. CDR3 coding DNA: TGTGCCAGTAGTACACTAGTACATGAGCAGTTCTTC. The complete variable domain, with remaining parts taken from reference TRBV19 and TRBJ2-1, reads DGGITQSPKYLFRKEGQNVTLSCEQNLNHDAMYWYRQDPGQGLRLIYYSQIVNDFQKGDIAEGYSVSREKKESFPLTVTSAQKNPTAFYLCASSTLVHEQFFGPGTRLTVL.

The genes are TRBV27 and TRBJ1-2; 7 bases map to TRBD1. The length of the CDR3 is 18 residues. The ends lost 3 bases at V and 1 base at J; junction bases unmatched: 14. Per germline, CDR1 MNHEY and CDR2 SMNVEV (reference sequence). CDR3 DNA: TGTGCCAGCAGTTTCCGCCCGGACAGGCCCCAACTTAACTATGGCTACACCTTC. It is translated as CASSFRPDRPQLNYGYTF.

Here the CDR3 reads CASSSGTASYNEQFF. The CDR3 bases are TGTGCCAGCAGCTCAGGGACTGCCTCCTACAATGAGCAGTTCTTC. The chain recombines TRBV7-9 with TRBJ2-1; weak D call: TRBD2 (6 bases). This CDR3 spans 15 amino acids. Trimming took 4 bases from V and 0 from J, leaving 10 bases between them. From germline, CDR1 is SEHNR and CDR2 FQNEAQ (reference sequence).

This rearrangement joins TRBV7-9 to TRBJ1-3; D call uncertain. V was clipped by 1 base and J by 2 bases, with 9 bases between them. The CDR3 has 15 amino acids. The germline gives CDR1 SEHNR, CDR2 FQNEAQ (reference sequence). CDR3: CASSLVGVTGNTIYF. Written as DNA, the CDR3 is TGTGCCAGCAGCTTAGTCGGGGTAACTGGAAACACCATATATTTT.

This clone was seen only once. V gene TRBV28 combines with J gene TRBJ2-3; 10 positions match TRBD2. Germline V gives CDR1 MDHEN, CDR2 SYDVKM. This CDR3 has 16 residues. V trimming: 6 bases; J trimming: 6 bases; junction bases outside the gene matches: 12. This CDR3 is CASSSIEREGLDTQYF. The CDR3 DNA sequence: TGTGCCAGCAGCTCGATCGAGCGGGAGGGTTTGGATACGCAGTATTTT.